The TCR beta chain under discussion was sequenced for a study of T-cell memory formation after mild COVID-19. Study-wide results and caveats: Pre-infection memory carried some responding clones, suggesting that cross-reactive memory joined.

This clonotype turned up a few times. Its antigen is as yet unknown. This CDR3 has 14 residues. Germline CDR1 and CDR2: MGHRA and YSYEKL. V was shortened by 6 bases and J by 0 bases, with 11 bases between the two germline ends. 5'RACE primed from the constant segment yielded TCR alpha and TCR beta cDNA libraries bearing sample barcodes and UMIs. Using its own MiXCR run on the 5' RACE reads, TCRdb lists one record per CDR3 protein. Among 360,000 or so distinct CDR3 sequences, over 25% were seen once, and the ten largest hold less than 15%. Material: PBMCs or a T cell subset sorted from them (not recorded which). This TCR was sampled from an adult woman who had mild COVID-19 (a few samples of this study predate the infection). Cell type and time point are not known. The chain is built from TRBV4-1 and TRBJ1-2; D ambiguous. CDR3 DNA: TGCGCCAGCAGTGGGGTTCCCCCTAACTATGGCTACACCTTC. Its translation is CASSGVPPNYGYTF.